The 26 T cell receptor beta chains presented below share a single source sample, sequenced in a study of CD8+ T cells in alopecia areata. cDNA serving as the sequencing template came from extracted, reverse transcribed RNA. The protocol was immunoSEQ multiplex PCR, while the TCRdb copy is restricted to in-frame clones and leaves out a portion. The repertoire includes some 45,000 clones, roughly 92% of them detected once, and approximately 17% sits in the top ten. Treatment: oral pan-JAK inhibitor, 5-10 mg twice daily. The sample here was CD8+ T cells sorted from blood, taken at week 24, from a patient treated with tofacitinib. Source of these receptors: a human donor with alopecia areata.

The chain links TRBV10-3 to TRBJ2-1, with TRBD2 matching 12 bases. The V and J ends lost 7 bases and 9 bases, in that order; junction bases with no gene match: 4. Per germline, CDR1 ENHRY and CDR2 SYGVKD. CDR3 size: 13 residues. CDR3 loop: CAITSGGAVEQFF. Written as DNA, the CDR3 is TGTGCCATCACTAGCGGGGGGGCGGTTGAGCAGTTCTTC.

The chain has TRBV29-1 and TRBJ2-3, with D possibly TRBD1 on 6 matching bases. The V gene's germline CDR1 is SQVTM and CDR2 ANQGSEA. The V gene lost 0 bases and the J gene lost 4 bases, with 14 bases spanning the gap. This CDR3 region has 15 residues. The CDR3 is CSVEEGEGVADTQYF. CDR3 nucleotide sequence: TGCAGCGTTGAAGAGGGAGAGGGGGTGGCAGATACGCAGTATTTT.

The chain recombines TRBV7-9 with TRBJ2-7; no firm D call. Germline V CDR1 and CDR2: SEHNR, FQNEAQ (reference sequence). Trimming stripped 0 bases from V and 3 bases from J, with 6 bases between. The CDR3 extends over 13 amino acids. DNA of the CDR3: TGTGCCAGCAGCTTAGCCCCATTCTACGAGCAGTACTTC. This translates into CASSLAPFYEQYF.

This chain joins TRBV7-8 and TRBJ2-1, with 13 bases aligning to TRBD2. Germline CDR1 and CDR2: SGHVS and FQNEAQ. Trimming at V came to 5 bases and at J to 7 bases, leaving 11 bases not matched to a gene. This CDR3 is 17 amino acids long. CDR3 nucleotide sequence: TGTGCCAGCAGCCGAGGCACTAGCGGGGGGGCCGATAATGAGCAGTTCTTC. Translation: CASSRGTSGGADNEQFF.

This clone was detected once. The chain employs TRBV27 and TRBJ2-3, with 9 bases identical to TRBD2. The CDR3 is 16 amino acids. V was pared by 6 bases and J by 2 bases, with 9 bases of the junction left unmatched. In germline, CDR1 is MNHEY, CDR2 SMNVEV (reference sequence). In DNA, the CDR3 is TGTGCCAGCAGCCCCCTAGCGGGGCGGCCCACAGATACGCAGTATTTT. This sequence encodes CASSPLAGRPTDTQYF.

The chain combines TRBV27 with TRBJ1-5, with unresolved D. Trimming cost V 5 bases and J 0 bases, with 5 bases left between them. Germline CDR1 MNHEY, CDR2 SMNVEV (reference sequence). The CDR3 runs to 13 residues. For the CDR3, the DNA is TGTGCCAGCAGTCTCAGTAGCAATCAGCCCCAGCATTTT. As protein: CASSLSSNQPQHF.

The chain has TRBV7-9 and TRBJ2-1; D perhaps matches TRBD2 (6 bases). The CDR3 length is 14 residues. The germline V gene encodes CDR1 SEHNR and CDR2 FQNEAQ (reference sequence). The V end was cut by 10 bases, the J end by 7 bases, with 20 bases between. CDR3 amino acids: CATQAGTVGNEQFF. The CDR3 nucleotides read TGTGCCACCCAGGCGGGGACGGTAGGGAATGAGCAGTTCTTC.

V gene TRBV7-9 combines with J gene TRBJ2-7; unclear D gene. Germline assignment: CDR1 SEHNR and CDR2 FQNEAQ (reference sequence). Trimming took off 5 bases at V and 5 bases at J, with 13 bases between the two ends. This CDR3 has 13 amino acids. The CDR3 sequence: CASSVPAKHEQYF. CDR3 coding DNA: TGTGCCAGCAGCGTTCCGGCCAAGCACGAGCAGTACTTC.

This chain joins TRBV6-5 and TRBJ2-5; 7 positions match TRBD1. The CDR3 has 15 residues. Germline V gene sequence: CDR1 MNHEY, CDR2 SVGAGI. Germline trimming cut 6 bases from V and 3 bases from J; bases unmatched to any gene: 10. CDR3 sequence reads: CASSGRDRSKETQYF. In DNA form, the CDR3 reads TGTGCCAGCAGCGGCCGGGACAGAAGTAAAGAGACCCAGTACTTC.

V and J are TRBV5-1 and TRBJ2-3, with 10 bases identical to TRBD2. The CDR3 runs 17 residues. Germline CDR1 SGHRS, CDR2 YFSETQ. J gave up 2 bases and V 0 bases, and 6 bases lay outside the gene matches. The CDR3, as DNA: TGCGCCAGCAGCTTGGAGGCTAGCGGGGGTTACACAGATACGCAGTATTTT. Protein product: CASSLEASGGYTDTQYF.

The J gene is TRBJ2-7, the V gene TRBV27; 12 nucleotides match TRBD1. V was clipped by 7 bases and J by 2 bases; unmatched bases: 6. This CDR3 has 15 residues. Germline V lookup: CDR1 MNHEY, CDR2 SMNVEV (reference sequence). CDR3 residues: CASKGTGGGTYEQYF. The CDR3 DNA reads TGTGCCAGCAAGGGGACAGGGGGCGGCACCTACGAGCAGTACTTC.

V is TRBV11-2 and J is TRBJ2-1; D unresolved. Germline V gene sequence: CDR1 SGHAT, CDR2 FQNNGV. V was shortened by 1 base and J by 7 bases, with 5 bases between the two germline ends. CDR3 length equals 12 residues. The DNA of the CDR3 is TGTGCCAGCAGCTTAGCCGGGAATGAGCAGTTCTTC. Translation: CASSLAGNEQFF. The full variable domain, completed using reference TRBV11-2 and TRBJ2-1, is EAGVAQSPRYKIIEKRQSVAFWCNPISGHATLYWYQQILGQGPKLLIQFQNNGVVDDSQLPKDRFSAERLKGVDSTLKIQPAKLEDSAVYLCASSLAGNEQFFGPGTRLTVL.

The CDR3 reads CASSSTSGGVQETQYF. The CDR3 DNA reads as TGTGCCAGCAGCTCGACTAGCGGGGGGGTACAAGAGACCCAGTACTTC. This chain links TRBV7-9 with TRBJ2-5, with 14 positions matching TRBD2. Trimming removed 4 bases from V and 2 bases from J; junction bases left unmatched: 3. The CDR3 loop spans 16 amino acids. Germline CDR1 is SEHNR and CDR2 is FQNEAQ (reference sequence).

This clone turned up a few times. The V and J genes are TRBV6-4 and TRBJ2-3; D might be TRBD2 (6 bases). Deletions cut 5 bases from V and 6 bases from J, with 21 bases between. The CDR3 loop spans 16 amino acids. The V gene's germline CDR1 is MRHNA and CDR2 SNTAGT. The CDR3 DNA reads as TGTGCCAGCAGTCCCCGACTAGAGATTAGTGGGGATACGCAGTATTTT. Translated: CASSPRLEISGDTQYF.

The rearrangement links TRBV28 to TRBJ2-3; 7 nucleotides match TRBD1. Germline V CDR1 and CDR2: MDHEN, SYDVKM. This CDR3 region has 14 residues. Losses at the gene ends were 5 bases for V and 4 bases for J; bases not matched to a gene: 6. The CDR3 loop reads CASSPTGKADTQYF. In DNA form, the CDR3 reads TGTGCCAGCAGTCCGACAGGGAAGGCAGATACGCAGTATTTT.

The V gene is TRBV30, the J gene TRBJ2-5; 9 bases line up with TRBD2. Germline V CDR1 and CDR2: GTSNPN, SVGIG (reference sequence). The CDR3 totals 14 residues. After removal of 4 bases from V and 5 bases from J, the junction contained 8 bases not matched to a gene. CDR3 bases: TGTGCCTGGATGGGTAGCGGGGGTCGGGAGACCCAGTACTTC. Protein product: CAWMGSGGRETQYF.

The CDR3 region is CASSLRGGAYNEQFF. CDR3 nucleotides: TGTGCCAGCAGTTTACGGGGGGGGGCCTACAATGAGCAGTTCTTC. The V and J genes are TRBV27 and TRBJ2-1; TRBD2 aligns across 8 bases. J was trimmed by 2 bases and V by 2 bases; bases with no gene match: 2. This CDR3 is 15 amino acids long. CDR1 and CDR2 from the germline V gene are MNHEY and SMNVEV (reference sequence).

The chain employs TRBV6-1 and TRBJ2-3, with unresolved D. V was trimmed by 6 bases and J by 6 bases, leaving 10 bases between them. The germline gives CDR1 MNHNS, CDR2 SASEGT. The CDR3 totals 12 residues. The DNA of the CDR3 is TGTGCCAGCAGGGCCGGGCTGGATACGCAGTATTTT. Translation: CASRAGLDTQYF.

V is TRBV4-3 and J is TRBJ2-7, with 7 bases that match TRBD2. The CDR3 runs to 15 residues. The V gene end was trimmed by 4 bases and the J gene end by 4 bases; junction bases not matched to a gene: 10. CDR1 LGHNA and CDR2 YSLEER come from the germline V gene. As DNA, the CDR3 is TGCGCCAGCAGCCCCCAAGTCAGCGGGGAGTACGAGCAGTACTTC. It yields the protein CASSPQVSGEYEQYF.

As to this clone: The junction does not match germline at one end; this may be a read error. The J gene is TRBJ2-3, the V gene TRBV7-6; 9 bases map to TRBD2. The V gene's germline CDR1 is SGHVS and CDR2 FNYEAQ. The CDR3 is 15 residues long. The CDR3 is CASSLAGSSTDTQYF. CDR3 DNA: TGTGCCAGCAGCCTAGCGGGGTCTAGCACAGATACGCAGTATTTT.

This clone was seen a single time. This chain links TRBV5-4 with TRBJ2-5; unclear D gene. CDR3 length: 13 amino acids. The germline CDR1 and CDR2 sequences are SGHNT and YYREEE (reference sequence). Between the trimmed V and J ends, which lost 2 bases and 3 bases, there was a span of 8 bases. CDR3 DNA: TGTGCCAGCAGCTTATCCACAGAAGAGACCCAGTACTTC. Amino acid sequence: CASSLSTEETQYF. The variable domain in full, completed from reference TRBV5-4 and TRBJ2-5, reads ETGVTQSPTHLIKTRGQQVTLRCSSQSGHNTVSWYQQALGQGPQFIFQYYREEENGRGNFPPRFSGLQFPNYSSELNVNALELDDSALYLCASSLSTEETQYFGPGTRLLVL.

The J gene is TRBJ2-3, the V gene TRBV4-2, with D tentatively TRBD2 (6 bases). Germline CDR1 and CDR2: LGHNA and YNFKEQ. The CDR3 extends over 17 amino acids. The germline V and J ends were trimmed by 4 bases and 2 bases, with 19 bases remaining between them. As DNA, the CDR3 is TGTGCCAGCAGCCTCGAGGTACGGGGGAGTGACACAGATACGCAGTATTTT. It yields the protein CASSLEVRGSDTDTQYF.

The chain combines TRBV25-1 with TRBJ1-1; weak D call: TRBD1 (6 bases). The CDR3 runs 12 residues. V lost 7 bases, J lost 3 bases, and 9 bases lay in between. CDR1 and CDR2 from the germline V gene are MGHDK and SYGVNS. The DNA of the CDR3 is TGTGCCAGCACCTCAGGGGACACTGAAGCTTTCTTT. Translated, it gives CASTSGDTEAFF.

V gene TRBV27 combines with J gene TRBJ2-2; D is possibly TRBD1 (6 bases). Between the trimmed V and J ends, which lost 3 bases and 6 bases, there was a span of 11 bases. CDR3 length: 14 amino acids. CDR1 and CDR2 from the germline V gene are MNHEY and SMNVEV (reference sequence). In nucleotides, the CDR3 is TGTGCCAGCAGTTTCACAGGGTACCCCGGGGAGCTGTTTTTT. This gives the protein CASSFTGYPGELFF.

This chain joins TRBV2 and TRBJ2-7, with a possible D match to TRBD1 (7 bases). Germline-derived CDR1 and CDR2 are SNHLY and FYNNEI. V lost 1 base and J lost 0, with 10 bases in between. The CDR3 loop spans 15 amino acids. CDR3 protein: CASSEEEGASYEQYF. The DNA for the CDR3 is TGTGCCAGCAGTGAAGAGGAGGGGGCCTCCTACGAGCAGTACTTC.

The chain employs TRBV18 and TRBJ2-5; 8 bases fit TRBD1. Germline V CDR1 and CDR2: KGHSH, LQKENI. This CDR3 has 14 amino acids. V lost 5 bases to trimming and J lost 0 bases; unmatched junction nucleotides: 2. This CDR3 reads CASSRQGNQETQYF. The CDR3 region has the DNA TGTGCCAGCTCAAGACAGGGGAACCAAGAGACCCAGTACTTC.